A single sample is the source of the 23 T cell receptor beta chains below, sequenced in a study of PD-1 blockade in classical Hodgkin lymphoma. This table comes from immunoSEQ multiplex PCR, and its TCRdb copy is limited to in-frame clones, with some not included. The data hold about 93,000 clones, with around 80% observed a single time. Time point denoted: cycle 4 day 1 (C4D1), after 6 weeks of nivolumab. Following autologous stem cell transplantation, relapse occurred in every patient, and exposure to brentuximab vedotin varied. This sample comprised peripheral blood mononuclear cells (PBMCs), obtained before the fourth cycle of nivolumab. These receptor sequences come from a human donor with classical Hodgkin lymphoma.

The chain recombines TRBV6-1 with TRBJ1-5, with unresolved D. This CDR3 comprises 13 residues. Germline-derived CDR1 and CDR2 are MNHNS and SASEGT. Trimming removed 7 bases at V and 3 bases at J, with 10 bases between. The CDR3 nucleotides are TGTGCCAGCAACGAGGGTACCAATCAGCCCCAGCATTTT. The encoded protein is CASNEGTNQPQHF.

CDR3 loop: CASSFTGRSGYTF. The CDR3 coding sequence is TGTGCCAGCAGTTTCACGGGACGAAGTGGCTACACCTTC. The gene calls are TRBV6-5 and TRBJ1-2; tentatively, D is TRBD1 (5 bases). V gave up 4 bases and J gave up 7 bases, with 13 bases separating them. This CDR3 is 13 amino acids long. CDR1 and CDR2 (germline): MNHEY, SVGAGI.

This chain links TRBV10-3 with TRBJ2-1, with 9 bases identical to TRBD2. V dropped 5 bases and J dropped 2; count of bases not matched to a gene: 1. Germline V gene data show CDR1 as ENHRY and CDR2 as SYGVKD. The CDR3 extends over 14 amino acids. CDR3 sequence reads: CAISLAGAYNEQFF. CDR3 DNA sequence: TGTGCCATCAGTTTAGCGGGAGCCTACAATGAGCAGTTCTTC.

CDR3 amino acids: CASSKDRVVNTGELFF. CDR3 in DNA: TGTGCCAGTAGTAAGGACAGGGTTGTGAACACCGGGGAGCTGTTTTTT. The genes are TRBV19 and TRBJ2-2; the match to TRBD1 covers 8 bases. Germline-derived CDR1 and CDR2 are LNHDA and SQIVND (reference sequence). The CDR3 is 16 residues long. Trimming took 4 bases from V and 1 from J; bases not matched to a gene: 5.

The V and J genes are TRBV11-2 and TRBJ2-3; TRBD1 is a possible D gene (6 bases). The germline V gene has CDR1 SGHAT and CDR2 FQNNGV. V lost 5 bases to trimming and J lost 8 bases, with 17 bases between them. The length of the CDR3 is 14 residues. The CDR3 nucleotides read TGTGCCAGCAGCCCAAGGGGGTTGTTGGTTACGCAGTATTTT. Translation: CASSPRGLLVTQYF.

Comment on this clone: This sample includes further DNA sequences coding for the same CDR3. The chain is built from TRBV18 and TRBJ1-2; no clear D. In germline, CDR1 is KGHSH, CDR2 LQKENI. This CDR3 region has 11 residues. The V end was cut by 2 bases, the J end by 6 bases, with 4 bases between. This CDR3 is CASSPGDGYTF. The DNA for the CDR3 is TGTGCCAGCTCACCAGGGGATGGCTACACCTTC.

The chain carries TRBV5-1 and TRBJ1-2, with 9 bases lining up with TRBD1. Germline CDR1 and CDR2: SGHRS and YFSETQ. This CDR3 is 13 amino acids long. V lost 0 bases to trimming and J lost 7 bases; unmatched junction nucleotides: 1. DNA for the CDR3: TGCGCCAGCAGCTTGGGGGACAGGGTTGGCTACACCTTC. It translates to CASSLGDRVGYTF.

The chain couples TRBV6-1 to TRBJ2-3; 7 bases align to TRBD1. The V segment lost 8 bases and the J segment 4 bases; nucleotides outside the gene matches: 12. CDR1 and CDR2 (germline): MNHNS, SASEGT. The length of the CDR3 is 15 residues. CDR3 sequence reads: CASGPRGGRSDTQYF. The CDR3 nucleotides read TGTGCCAGCGGCCCCCGAGGGGGCCGCTCAGATACGCAGTATTTT.

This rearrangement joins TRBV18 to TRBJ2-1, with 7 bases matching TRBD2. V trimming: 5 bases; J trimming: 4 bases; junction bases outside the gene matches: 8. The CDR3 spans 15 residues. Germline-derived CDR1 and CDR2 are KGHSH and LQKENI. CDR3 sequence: CASSAPSGLYNEQFF. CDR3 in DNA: TGTGCCAGCTCAGCGCCTAGCGGTTTATACAATGAGCAGTTCTTC. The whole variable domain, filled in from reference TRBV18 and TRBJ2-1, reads NAGVMQNPRHLVRRRGQEARLRCSPMKGHSHVYWYRQLPEEGLKFMVYLQKENIIDESGMPKERFSAEFPKEGPSILRIQQVVRGDSAAYFCASSAPSGLYNEQFFGPGTRLTVL.

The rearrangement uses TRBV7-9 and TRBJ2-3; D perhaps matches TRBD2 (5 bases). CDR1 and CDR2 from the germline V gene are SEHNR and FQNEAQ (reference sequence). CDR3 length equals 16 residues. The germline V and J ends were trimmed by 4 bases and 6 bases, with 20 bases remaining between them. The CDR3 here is CASSYSQSGLRDTQYF. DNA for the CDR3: TGTGCCAGCAGCTACTCCCAAAGCGGACTCAGGGATACGCAGTATTTT.

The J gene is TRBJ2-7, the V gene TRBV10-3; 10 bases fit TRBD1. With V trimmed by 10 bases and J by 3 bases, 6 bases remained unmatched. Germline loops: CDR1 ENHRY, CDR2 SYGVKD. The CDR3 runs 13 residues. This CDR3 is CATLGTGDYEQYF. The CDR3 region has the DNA TGTGCCACCTTGGGGACAGGGGACTACGAGCAGTACTTC.

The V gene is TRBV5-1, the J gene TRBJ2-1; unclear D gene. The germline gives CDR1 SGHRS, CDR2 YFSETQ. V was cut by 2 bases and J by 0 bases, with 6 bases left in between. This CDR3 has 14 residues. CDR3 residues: CASSFSSSYNEQFF. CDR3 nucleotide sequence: TGCGCCAGCAGCTTTTCAAGCTCCTACAATGAGCAGTTCTTC.

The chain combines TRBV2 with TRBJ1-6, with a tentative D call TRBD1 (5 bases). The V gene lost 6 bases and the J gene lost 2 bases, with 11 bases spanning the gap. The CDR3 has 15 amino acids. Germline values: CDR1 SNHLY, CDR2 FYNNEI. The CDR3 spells CASSKNRPYNSPLHF. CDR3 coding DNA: TGTGCCAGCAGCAAAAACAGGCCCTATAATTCACCCCTCCACTTT.

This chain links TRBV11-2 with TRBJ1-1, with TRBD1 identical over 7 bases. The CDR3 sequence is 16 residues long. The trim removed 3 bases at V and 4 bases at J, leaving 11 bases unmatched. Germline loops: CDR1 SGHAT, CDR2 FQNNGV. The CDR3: CASSLNPAGQFTEAFF. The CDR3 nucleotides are TGTGCCAGCAGCTTGAACCCGGCGGGACAGTTCACTGAAGCTTTCTTT.

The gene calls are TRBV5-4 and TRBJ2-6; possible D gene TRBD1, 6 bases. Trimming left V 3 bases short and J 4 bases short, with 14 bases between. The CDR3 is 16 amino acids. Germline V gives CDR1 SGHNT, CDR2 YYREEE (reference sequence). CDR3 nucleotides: TGTGCCAGCAGCTCCCCAGGGGTGGCGGGGGCCAACGTCCTGACTTTC. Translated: CASSSPGVAGANVLTF.

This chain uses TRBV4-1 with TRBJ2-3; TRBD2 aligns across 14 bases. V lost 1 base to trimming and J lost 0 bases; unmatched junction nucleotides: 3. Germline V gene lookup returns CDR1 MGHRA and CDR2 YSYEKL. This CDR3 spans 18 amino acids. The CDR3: CASSQGTSGGTSTDTQYF. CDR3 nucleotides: TGCGCCAGCAGCCAAGGGACTAGCGGGGGGACTAGCACAGATACGCAGTATTTT.

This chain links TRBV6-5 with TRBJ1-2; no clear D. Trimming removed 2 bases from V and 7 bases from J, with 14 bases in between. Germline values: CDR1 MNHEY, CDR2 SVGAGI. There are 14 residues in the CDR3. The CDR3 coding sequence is TGTGCCAGCAGTTACCGGGCCTCGATGCTTGGCTACACCTTC. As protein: CASSYRASMLGYTF.

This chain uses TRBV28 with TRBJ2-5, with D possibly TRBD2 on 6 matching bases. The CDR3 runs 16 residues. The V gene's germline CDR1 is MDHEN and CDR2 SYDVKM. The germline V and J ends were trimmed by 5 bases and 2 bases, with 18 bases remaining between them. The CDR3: CASSLTQGSGQETQYF. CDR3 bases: TGTGCCAGCAGTCTAACTCAGGGCAGCGGGCAAGAGACCCAGTACTTC.

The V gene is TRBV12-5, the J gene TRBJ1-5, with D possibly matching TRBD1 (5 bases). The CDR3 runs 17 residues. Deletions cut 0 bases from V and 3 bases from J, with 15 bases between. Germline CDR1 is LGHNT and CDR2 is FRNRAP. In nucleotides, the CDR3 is TGTGCTAGTGGTTTGGTTGTGTCGCAGGGCTACAATCAGCCCCAGCATTTT. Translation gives CASGLVVSQGYNQPQHF.

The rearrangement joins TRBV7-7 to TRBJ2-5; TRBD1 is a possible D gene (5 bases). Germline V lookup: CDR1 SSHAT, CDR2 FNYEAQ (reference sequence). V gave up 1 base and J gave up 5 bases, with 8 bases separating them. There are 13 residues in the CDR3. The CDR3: CASSLVRAETQYF. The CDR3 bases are TGTGCCAGCAGCTTAGTCAGGGCCGAGACCCAGTACTTC.

The DNA for the CDR3 is TGTGCCAGCAGTGAAGAGCAGGGGTATGGCTACACCTTC. This codes for CASSEEQGYGYTF. V usage is TRBV2 and J usage is TRBJ1-2, with D maybe TRBD1 (6 bases). Germline-derived CDR1 and CDR2 are SNHLY and FYNNEI. The CDR3 is made up of 13 amino acids. Trimming shortened V by 1 base and J by 5 bases, and 8 bases separated the two germline ends.

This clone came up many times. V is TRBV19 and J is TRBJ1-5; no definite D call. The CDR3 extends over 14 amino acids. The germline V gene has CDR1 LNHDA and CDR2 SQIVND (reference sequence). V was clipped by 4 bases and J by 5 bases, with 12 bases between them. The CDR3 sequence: CASSRGSDYQPQHF. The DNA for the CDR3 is TGTGCCAGTAGTAGAGGCTCCGACTATCAGCCCCAGCATTTT.

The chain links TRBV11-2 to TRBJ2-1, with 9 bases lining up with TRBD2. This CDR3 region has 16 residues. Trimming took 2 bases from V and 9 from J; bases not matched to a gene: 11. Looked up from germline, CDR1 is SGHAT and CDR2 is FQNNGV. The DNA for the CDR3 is TGTGCCAGCAGCTTACGATGGCGGGAGGGCCATTCTGAGCAGTTCTTC. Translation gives CASSLRWREGHSEQFF. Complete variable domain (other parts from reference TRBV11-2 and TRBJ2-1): EAGVAQSPRYKIIEKRQSVAFWCNPISGHATLYWYQQILGQGPKLLIQFQNNGVVDDSQLPKDRFSAERLKGVDSTLKIQPAKLEDSAVYLCASSLRWREGHSEQFFGPGTRLTVL.